Listed below are T cell receptor beta chains from one sample, sequenced in a study of CD8+CD57+ T cells in acquired aplastic anemia. TCRdb re-called the reads through MiXCR, storing one row per CDR3 protein. The sample holds about 110,000 distinct CDR3 sequences, approximately 49% seen once. Material for sequencing was sorted CD4+, CD8+, or CD8+CD57+ T cells (not recorded which) from PBMCs. The receptors originated from a human donor in good health, serving as a control. Each CDR3 is given with its conserved first and last residue. Fields, in order: V gene, CDR3 length, clone size, D gene, J gene, CDR3 DNA, CDR3 protein. The D gene is left open where the match is weak. Clone size appears in some rows only: once, few, many, or a class for an expanded clone.

>TRBV4-2|15|many|NA|TRBJ1-1
TGTGCCAGCAGCCAAGACGCAGCCATGAACACTGAAGCTTTCTTT
CASSQDAAMNTEAFF
>TRBV25-1|13|NA|NA|TRBJ1-1
TGTGCCAGCAGACGGGGGATCGACACTGAAGCTTTCTTT
CASRRGIDTEAFF
>TRBV20-1|16|many|NA|TRBJ2-5
TGCAGTGCTAGTGGGGCGTCGGGGGAGCTGAGGGAGACCCAGTACTTC
CSASGASGELRETQYF
>TRBV19|15|NA|NA|TRBJ1-6
TGTGCCAGTAGTATAAGGATGGTTGCGGATTCACCCCTCCACTTT
CASSIRMVADSPLHF
>TRBV11-2|18|NA|NA|TRBJ2-6
TGTGCCAGCAGCCCAACGGCAGGGGACAACTCTGGGGCCAACGTCCTGACTTTC
CASSPTAGDNSGANVLTF
>TRBV24-1|13|few|NA|TRBJ2-1
TGTGCCACCAGTGAACCGGGATACAATGAGCAGTTCTTC
CATSEPGYNEQFF
>TRBV29-1|14|NA|NA|TRBJ2-7
TGCAGCGTTGACCCCACGGGGGCCGCGAACGAGCAGTACTTC
CSVDPTGAANEQYF
>TRBV20-1|13|many|NA|TRBJ2-7
TGCAGTAGCATGTGGGGAGATACCTACGAGCAGTACTTC
CSSMWGDTYEQYF
>TRBV11-1|19|NA|TRBD2|TRBJ2-7
TGTGCCAGCAGCTTAGGCGGGACTAGCGGGAGGGCTTTTTCCCACGAGCAGTACTTC
CASSLGGTSGRAFSHEQYF
>TRBV7-2|13|NA|TRBD1|TRBJ2-7
TGTGCCGTCCGGGACAGGGCAGCGTACGAGCAGTACTTC
CAVRDRAAYEQYF
>TRBV6-1|13|few|NA|TRBJ1-1
TGTGCCAGCGGGGAGGGGGTTTCAACTGAAGCTTTCTTT
CASGEGVSTEAFF
>TRBV12-3/TRBV12-4|13|NA|TRBD2|TRBJ2-4
TGTGCCAGCAGTTTGGTTAGCGGGGGTGGTCAAGGCTTC
CASSLVSGGGQGF
>TRBV6-1|12|NA|NA|TRBJ2-2
TGTGCCAGCAGCGAAGAGATCGGGGAGCTGTTTTTT
CASSEEIGELFF
>TRBV19|13|NA|NA|TRBJ2-3
TGTGCCACTGCGGAGGCTAGCACAGATACGCAGTATTTT
CATAEASTDTQYF
>TRBV25-1|12|NA|NA|TRBJ2-7
TGTGCCAGCAGTGAAGGGGCGTACCAGCAATACTTC
CASSEGAYQQYF
>TRBV4-1|13|NA|NA|TRBJ2-7
TGCGCCAGCAGCCAAGCCAGGTATCACGAGCAGTACTTC
CASSQARYHEQYF
>TRBV7-2|13|NA|NA|TRBJ1-6
TGTGCCAGCAGCTTAAGAGGGGAATCACCCCTCCACTTT
CASSLRGESPLHF
>TRBV19|13|NA|NA|TRBJ1-1
TGTGCCAGTAGGCGGACAGAACTCGTTGAAGCTTTCTTT
CASRRTELVEAFF
>TRBV12-3/TRBV12-4|14|many|NA|TRBJ1-2
TGTGCCAGCAGTCCTAACACGGGAGACTATGGCTACACCTTC
CASSPNTGDYGYTF
>TRBV9|16|NA|TRBD1|TRBJ2-1
TGTGCCAGCAGCGTAGGAACAGGGGGCTCCTACAATGAGCAGTTCTTC
CASSVGTGGSYNEQFF
>TRBV4-3|16|NA|TRBD1|TRBJ2-7
TGCGCCAGCAGCCCCGGCGGGACAGGGGGACCCCCCGAGCAGTACTTC
CASSPGGTGGPPEQYF
>TRBV15|14|few|NA|TRBJ2-3
TGTGCCACCAGCAGAGCACAGATCACAGATACGCAGTATTTT
CATSRAQITDTQYF
>TRBV2|15|NA|NA|TRBJ2-3
TGTGCCGGCAGTTTTCCACAGGGTAGCACAGATACGCAGTATTTT
CAGSFPQGSTDTQYF
>TRBV11-2|18|NA|NA|TRBJ1-2
TGTGCCAGCAGGGCCTTACTTAGTCGACAGCAAATGAACTATGGCTACACCTTC
CASRALLSRQQMNYGYTF
>TRBV5-1|15|NA|NA|TRBJ1-3
TGCGCCAGCAGCTTGAATACGGGTACTGGAAACACCATATATTTT
CASSLNTGTGNTIYF
>TRBV19|15|NA|NA|TRBJ1-5
TGTGCCAGTACCCTGGGGGGAGGACGCAATCAGCCCCAGCATTTT
CASTLGGGRNQPQHF
>TRBV7-2|15|NA|NA|TRBJ1-1
TGTGCCAGCAGCTTAGGAGGGACTTTGAACACTGAAGCTTTCTTT
CASSLGGTLNTEAFF
>TRBV19|14|NA|NA|TRBJ1-6
TGTGCCAGTACTCCACATCTATGGGATTCACCCCTCCACTTT
CASTPHLWDSPLHF
>TRBV25-1|16|NA|NA|TRBJ2-7
TGTGCCAGCAGTGGGGGGGGCAGGGGGTCCGGCTACGAGCAGCACTTC
CASSGGGRGSGYEQHF
>TRBV13|18|NA|TRBD1|TRBJ2-1
TGTGCCAGCAGCTTAAACCCTGTCCGGGACAGGGAGTACAATGAGCAGTTCTTC
CASSLNPVRDREYNEQFF
>TRBV11-2|14|NA|NA|TRBJ2-4
TGTGCCAGCAGCTCGGCCGGTCCACAGCACCCTCTGTACTTC
CASSSAGPQHPLYF
>TRBV9|13|NA|NA|TRBJ1-6
TGTGCCAGCAGTTACCGACTCGGTTCACCCCTCCGCTTT
CASSYRLGSPLRF
>TRBV10-3|12|NA|TRBD1|TRBJ1-5
TGTGCCATCGGGACAGGCGGTCAGCCCCAGCATTTT
CAIGTGGQPQHF
>TRBV5-1|13|NA|NA|TRBJ1-2
TGCGCCAGCAGCTTGGCCAGCGGGGGGGGCTACACCTTC
CASSLASGGGYTF
>TRBV20-1|14|NA|NA|TRBJ2-3
TGCAGTGCTAGAGAACCCAGGGTGGGGGATACGCAGTATTTT
CSAREPRVGDTQYF
>TRBV29-1|13|NA|TRBD2|TRBJ2-7
TGCAGCGTTCAGACTAGCGGGAGTTACGAGCAGTACTTC
CSVQTSGSYEQYF